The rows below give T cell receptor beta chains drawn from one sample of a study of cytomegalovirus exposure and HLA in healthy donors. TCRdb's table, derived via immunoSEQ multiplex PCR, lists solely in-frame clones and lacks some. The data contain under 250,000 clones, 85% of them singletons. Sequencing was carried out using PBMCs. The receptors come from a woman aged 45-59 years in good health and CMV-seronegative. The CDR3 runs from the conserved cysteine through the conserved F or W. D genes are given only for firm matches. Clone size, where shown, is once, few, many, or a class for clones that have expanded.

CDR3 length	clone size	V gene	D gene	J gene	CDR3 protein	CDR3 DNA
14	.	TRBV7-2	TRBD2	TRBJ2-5	CASGKREGLGTQYF	TGTGCCAGCGGAAAGCGGGAGGGCCTTGGGACCCAGTACTTC
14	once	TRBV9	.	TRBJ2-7	CASSVAGLAYEQYF	TGTGCCAGCAGCGTAGCTGGGTTAGCGTACGAGCAGTACTTC
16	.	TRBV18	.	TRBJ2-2	CASSPPRTVNTGELFF	TGTGCCAGCTCACCACCGCGGACAGTGAACACCGGGGAGCTGTTTTTT
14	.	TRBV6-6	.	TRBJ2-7	CASSYGQGGYEQYF	TGTGCCAGCAGTTACGGCCAGGGAGGCTACGAGCAGTACTTC
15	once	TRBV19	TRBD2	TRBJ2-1	CASGGAGGPYNEQFF	TGTGCCAGCGGAGGAGCGGGAGGGCCCTACAATGAGCAGTTCTTC
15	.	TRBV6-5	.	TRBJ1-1	CASRAPGLMNTEAFF	TGTGCCAGCAGGGCGCCAGGGCTAATGAACACTGAAGCTTTCTTT
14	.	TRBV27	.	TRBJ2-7	CASSTGNRFDIKYF	TGTGCCAGCAGTACCGGGAACCGGTTTGACATAAAGTACTTC
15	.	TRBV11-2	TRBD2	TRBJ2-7	CASSFGLAGNYEQYF	TGTGCCAGCAGCTTCGGACTAGCGGGAAACTACGAGCAGTACTTC
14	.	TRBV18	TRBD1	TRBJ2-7	CASSPGDSRYEQYF	TGTGCCAGCTCACCTGGGGACAGCCGCTACGAGCAGTACTTC
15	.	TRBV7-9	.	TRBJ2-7	CASSLTGQIKYEQYF	TGTGCCAGCAGCTTAACCGGACAGATAAAGTACGAGCAGTACTTC
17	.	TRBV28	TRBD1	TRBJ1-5	CASSLRGTGGNNQPQHF	TGTGCCAGCAGTCTAAGAGGGACAGGGGGTAACAATCAGCCCCAGCATTTT
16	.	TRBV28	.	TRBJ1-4	CASSLFGQGMNEKLFF	TGTGCCAGCAGTTTATTCGGGCAGGGAATGAATGAAAAACTGTTTTTT